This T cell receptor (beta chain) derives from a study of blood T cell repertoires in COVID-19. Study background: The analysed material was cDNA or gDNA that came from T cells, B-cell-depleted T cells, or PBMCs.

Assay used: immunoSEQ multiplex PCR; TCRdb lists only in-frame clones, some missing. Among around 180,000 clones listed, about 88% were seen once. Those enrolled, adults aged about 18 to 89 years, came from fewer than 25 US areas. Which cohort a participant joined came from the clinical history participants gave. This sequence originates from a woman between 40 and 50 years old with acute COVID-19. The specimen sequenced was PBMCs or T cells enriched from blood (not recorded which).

Here the CDR3 reads CASGAGVGTEAFF. Here the CDR3 DNA reads TGTGCCAGCGGTGCAGGCGTCGGCACTGAAGCTTTCTTT. This chain connects TRBV2 to TRBJ1-1; no clear D. Trimming took 8 bases from V and 4 from J, leaving 14 bases between them. This CDR3 is built from 13 residues. The germline gives CDR1 SNHLY, CDR2 FYNNEI.